This entry concerns a single T cell receptor beta chain. This clone was observed many times. The antigen this receptor binds is unknown. No base-level quality is on record; no much larger clone is a single base apart. Libraries were prepared through PCR. Sequencing instrument: Illumina HiSeq 4000. The TCR beta-chain CDR3 region of each patient was profiled by high-throughput sequencing. In the source study's methods: A classifier to discriminate distant-metastatic papillary thyroid cancer patients was built from CDR3 differences across clinicopathological groups. Repertoire diversity was assessed with the Shannon index, and tumor-blood repertoire similarity with the Morisita-Horn index. TCRdb ran its own pipeline on the public reads, namely fastp trimming at Q25 and MiXCR clone calling, and kept in-frame beta chains. The V and J calls and clone size are TCRdb's, not the authors'. Here the sample has about 16,000 clones; roughly 13% occur a single time. Together, the top ten hold about 30% of the sample.

The CDR3 covers 14 residues, taking in both the cysteine and the phenylalanine. Left in the record is the CDR3 DNA by itself, 42 bases read in frame from the first base. Trimming accounts for 1 base at V and 6 bases at J, while the number of junction bases matched to no gene is 5. The germline V gene (reference sequence) specifies LGHDT as CDR1 and YNNKEL as CDR2. These data originate in a study of metastatic and nonmetastatic thyroid tumors (dated by TCRdb to between 2020 and 2021). Some background on the complete study: For patients with malignant and with benign thyroid disease, the researchers compared repertoires between peripheral blood samples and tumor or nodule tissue samples. Here is what the overall study found, with its caveats: In both blood and tumor samples, TCR beta diversity was reported to be significantly higher in malignant tumors than in benign nodules.

None of the patients had been given any treatment before thyroid surgery. Using T-cell receptor beta sequencing, the study looked back at clinical samples from patients collected from the early 2010s to the late 2010s. The sequenced material came from blood. The sequence is built from TRBV3-1 and TRBJ2-7; 8 bases in the junction line up with TRBD1. This TCR was recovered from a female donor with papillary thyroid cancer or a benign thyroid nodule (not recorded which). Some clones in this sample may be carry-over from other donors' samples. The CDR3 corresponds to CASSQAGTGFEQYF. The bases read TGTGCCAGCAGCCAAGCCGGGACAGGCTTCGAGCAGTACTTC.